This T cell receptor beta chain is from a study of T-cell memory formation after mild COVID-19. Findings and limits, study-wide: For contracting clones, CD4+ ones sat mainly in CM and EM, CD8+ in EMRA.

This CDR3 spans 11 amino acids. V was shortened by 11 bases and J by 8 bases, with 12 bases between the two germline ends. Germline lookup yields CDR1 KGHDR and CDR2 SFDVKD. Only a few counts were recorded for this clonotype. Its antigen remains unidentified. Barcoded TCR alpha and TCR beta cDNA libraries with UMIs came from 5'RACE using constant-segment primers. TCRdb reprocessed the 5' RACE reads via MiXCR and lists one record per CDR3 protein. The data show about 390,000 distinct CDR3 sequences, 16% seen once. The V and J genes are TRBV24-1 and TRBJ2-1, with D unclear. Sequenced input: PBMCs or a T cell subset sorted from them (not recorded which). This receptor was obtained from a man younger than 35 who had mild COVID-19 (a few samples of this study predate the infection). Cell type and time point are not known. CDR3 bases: TGTGCCATTGGGCAGTCCTATGAGCAGTTCTTC. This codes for CAIGQSYEQFF.